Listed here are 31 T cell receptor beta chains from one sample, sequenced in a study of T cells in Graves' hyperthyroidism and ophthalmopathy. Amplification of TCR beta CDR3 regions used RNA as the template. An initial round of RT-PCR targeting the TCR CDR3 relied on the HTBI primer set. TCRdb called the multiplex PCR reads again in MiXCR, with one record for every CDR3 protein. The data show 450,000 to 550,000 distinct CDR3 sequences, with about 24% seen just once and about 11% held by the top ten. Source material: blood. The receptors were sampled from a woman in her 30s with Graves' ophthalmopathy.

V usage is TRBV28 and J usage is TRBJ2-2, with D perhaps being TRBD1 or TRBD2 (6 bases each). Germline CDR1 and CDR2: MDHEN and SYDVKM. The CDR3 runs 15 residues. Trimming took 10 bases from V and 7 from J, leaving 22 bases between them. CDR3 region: CAIQEGVKYGGELFF. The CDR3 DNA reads TGTGCCATCCAGGAGGGGGTGAAGTATGGCGGGGAGCTGTTTTTT.

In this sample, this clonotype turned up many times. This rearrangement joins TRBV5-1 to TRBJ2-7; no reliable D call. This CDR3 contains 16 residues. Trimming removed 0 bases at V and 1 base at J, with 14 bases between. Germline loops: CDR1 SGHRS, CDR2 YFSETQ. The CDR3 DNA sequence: TGCGCCAGCAGCTTGGCCGGCAAGGATCCTTCCTACGAGCAGTACTTC. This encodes CASSLAGKDPSYEQYF.

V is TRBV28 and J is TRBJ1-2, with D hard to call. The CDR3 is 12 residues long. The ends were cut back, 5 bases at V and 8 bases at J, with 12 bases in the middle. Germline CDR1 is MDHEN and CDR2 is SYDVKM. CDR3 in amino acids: CASSRRGRGYTF. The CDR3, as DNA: TGTGCCAGCAGTCGGCGTGGCCGAGGCTACACCTTC.

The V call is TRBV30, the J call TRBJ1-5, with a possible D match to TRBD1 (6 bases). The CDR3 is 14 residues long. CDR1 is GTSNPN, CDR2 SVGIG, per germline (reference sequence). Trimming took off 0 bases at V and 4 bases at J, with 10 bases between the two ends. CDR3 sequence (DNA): TGTGCCTGGAGTGTAGGCCAGGGGAATCAGCCCCAGCATTTT. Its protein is CAWSVGQGNQPQHF.

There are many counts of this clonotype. CDR3 nucleotides: TGCAGCGGAGGCGATGGGGTTACTGAAGCTTTCTTT. This codes for CSGGDGVTEAFF. The V gene is TRBV29-1, the J gene TRBJ1-1; no clear D. V lost 7 bases and J 5 bases, leaving 14 bases between the germline ends. CDR1 SQVTM and CDR2 ANQGSEA come from the germline V gene. The CDR3 has 12 residues.

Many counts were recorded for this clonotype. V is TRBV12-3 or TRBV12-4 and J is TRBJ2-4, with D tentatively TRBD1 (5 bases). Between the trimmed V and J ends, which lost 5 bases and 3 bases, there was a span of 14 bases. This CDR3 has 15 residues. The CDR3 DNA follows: TGTGCCAGCAGTCCCCCGCGACAGCTCAAAAACATTCAGTACTTC. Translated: CASSPPRQLKNIQYF.

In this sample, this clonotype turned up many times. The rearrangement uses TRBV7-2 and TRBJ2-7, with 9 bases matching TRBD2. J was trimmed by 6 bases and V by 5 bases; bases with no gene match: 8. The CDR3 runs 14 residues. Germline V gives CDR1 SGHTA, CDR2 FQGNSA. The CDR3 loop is CASSLFGGGGEQYF. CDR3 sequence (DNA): TGTGCCAGCAGCCTCTTCGGCGGGGGGGGCGAGCAGTACTTC.

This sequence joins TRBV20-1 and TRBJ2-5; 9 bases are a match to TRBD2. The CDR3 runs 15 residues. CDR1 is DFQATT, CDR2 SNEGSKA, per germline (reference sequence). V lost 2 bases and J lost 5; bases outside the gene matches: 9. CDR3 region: CSARISAGGHETQYF. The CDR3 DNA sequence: TGCAGTGCTAGAATTTCCGCGGGGGGGCATGAGACCCAGTACTTC.

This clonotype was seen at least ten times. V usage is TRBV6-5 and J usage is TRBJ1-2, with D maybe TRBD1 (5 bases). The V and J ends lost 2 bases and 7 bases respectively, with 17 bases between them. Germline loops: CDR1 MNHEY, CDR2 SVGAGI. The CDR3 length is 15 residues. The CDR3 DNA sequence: TGTGCCAGCAGTTACGGGGCGACAGCGGAGGGTGGCTACACCTTC. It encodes CASSYGATAEGGYTF.

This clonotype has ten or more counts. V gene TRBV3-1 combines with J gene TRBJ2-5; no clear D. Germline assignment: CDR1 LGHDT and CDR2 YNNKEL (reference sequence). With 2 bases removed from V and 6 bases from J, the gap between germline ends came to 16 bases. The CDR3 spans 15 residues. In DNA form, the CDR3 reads TGTGCCAGCAGCCAATCCTCGTCCACCCCCCAGACCCAGTACTTC. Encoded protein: CASSQSSSTPQTQYF.

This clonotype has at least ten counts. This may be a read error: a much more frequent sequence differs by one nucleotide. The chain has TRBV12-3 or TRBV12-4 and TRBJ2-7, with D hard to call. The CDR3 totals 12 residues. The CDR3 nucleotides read TGTGGTTCCGCACCGCGGCGTTACGAGCAGTACTTC. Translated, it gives CGSAPRRYEQYF.

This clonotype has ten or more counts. This CDR3 reads CASSDSGGSYEQYF. The CDR3 region has the DNA TGTGCCAGCAGTGATTCAGGGGGCTCCTACGAGCAGTACTTC. The chain couples TRBV25-1 to TRBJ2-7, with 7 bases matching TRBD1. The germline CDR1 and CDR2 sequences are MGHDK and SYGVNS. This CDR3 spans 14 amino acids. V was clipped by 3 bases and J by 0 bases; unmatched bases: 2.

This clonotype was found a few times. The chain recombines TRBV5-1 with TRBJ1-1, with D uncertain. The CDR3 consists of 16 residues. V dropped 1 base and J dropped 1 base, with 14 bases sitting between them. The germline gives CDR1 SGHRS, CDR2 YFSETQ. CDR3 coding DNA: TGCGCCAGCAGCTTGCGACTATCGGGGAAGAACACTGAAGCTTTCTTT. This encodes CASSLRLSGKNTEAFF. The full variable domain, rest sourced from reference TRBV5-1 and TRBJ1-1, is KAGVTQTPRYLIKTRGQQVTLSCSPISGHRSVSWYQQTPGQGLQFLFEYFSETQRNKGNFPGRFSGRQFSNSRSEMNVSTLELGDSALYLCASSLRLSGKNTEAFFGQGTRLTVV.

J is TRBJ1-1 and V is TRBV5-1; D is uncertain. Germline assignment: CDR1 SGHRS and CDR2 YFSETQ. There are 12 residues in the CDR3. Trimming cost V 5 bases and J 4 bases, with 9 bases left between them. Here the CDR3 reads CASSSYGTEAFF. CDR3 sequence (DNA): TGCGCCAGCAGTTCTTACGGCACTGAAGCTTTCTTT.

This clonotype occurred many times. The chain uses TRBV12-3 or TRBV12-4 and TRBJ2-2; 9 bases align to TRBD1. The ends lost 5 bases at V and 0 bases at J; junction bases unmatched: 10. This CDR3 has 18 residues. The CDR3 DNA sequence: TGTGCCAGCAGTGCGGGGACAGGGATTCACCCGAACACCGGGGAGCTGTTTTTT. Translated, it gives CASSAGTGIHPNTGELFF.

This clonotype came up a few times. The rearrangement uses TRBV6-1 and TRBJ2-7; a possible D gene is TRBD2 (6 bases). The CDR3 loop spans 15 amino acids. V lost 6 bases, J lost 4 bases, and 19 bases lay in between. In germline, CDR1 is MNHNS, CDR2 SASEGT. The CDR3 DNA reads TGTGCCAGCAGAACCCGGAGGGGCGCTGGGTACGAGCAGTACTTC. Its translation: CASRTRRGAGYEQYF.

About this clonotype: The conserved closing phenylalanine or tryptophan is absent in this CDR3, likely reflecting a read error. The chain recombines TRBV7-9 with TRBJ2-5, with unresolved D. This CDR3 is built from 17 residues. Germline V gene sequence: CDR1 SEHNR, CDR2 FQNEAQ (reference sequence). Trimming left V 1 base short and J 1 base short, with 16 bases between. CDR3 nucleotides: TGTGCCAGCAGCTTAGTGGTGGGCTACTCAGGCCAAGAGACCCAGTACTGC. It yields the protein CASSLVVGYSGQETQYC.

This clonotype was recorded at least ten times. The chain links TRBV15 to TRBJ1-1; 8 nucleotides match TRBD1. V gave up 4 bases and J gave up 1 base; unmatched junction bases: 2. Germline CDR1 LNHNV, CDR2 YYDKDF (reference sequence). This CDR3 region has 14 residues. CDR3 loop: CATSTGQGNTEAFF. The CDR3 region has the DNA TGTGCCACCAGCACCGGACAGGGGAACACTGAAGCTTTCTTT.

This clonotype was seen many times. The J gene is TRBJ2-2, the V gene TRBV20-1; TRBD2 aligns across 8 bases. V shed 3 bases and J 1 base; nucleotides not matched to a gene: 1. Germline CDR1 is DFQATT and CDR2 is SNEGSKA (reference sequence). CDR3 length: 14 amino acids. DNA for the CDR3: TGCAGTGCTAGGAGCGGGGGGAACACCGGGGAGCTGTTTTTT. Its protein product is CSARSGGNTGELFF.

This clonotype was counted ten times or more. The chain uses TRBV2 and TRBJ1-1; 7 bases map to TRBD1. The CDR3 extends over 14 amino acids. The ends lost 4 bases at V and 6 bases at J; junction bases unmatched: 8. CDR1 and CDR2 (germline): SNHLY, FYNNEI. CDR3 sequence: CASSGLQGGAEAFF. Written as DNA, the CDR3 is TGTGCCAGCAGTGGACTGCAGGGGGGGGCTGAAGCTTTCTTT.

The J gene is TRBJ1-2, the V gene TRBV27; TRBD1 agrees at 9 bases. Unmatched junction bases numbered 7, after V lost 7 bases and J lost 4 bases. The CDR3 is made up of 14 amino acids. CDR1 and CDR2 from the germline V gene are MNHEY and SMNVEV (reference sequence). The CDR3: CASTSQGAGYGYTF. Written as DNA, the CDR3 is TGTGCCAGCACTTCACAGGGGGCCGGCTATGGCTACACCTTC.

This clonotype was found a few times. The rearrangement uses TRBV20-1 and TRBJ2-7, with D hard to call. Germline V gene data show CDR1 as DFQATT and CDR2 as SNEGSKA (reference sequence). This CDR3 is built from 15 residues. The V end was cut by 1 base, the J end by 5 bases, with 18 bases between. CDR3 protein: CSARALRVKFHEQYF. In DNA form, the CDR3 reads TGCAGTGCTAGAGCGTTACGGGTTAAGTTTCACGAGCAGTACTTC.

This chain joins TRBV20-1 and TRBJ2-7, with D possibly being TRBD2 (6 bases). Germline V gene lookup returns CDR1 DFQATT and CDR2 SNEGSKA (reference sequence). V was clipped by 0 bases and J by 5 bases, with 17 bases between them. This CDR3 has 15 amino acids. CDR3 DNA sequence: TGCAGTGCTAGAGATCTGTGGCGGGGATCCAACGAGCAGTACTTC. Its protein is CSARDLWRGSNEQYF.

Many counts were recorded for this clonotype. This CDR3 is CASSQDRNEFGYGYTF. The CDR3 DNA reads as TGCGCCAGCAGCCAAGATCGGAACGAGTTCGGCTATGGCTACACCTTC. The chain is built from TRBV4-1 and TRBJ1-2; D remains ambiguous. Germline CDR1 and CDR2: MGHRA and YSYEKL. The CDR3 extends over 16 amino acids. V was pared by 0 bases and J by 4 bases, with 15 bases between.

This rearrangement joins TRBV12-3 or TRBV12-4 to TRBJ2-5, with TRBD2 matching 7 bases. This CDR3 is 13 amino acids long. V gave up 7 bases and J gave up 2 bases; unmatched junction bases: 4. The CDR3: CASTNGGQETQYF. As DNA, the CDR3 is TGTGCCAGCACCAACGGGGGGCAAGAGACCCAGTACTTC.

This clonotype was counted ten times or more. CDR3 amino acids: CAISESSKTPEAFF. The CDR3 DNA reads as TGTGCCATCAGTGAGTCTTCCAAGACCCCAGAAGCTTTCTTT. This sequence joins TRBV10-3 and TRBJ1-1; D is undetermined. CDR1 and CDR2 (germline): ENHRY, SYGVKD. V lost 0 bases, J lost 8 bases, and 13 bases lay in between. CDR3 length: 14 amino acids.

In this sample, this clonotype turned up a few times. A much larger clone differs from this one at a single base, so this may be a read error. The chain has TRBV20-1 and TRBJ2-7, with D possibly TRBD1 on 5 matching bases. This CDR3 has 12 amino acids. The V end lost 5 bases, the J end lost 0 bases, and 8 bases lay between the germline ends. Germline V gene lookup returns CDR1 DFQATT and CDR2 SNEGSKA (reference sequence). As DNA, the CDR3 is TGCAGTGCTCGCAGGGACTCCTACGAGCAGTACTTC. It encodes CSARRDSYEQYF.

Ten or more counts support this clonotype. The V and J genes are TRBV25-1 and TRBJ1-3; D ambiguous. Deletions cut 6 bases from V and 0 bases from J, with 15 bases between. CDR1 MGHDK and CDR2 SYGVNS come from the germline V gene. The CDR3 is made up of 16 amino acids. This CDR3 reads CASRATGSHSGNTIYF. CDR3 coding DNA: TGTGCCAGCAGGGCTACGGGCAGCCACTCTGGAAACACCATATATTTT.

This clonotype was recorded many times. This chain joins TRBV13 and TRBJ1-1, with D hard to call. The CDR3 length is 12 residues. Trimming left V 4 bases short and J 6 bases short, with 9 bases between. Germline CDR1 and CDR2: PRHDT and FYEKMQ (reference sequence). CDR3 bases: TGTGCCAGCAGCTCCCACCTGTCTGAAGCTTTCTTT. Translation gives CASSSHLSEAFF.

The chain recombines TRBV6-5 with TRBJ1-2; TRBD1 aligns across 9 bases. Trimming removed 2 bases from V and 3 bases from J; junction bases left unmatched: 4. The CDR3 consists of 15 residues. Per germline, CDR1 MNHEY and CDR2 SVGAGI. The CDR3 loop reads CASSYHRDRDYGYTF. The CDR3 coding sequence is TGTGCCAGCAGTTACCACCGGGACAGGGACTATGGCTACACCTTC.

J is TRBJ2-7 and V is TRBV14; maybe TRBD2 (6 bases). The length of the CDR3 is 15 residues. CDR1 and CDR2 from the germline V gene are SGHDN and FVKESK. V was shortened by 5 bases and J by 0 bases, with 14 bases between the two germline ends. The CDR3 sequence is CASSNQGLISYEQYF. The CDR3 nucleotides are TGTGCCAGCAGCAACCAGGGACTGATCTCCTACGAGCAGTACTTC.